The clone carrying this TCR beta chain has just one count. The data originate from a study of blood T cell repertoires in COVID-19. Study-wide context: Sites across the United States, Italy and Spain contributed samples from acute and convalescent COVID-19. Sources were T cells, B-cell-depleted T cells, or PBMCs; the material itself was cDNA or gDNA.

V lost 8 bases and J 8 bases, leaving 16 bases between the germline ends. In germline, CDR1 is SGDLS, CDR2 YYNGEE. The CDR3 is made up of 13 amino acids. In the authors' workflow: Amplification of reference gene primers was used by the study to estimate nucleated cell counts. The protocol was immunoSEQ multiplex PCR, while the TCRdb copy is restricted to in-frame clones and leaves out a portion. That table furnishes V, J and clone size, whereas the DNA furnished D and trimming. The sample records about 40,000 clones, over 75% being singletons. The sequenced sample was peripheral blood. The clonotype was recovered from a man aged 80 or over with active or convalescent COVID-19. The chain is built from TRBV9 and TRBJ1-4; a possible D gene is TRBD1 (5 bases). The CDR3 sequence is CASSGGWEEKLFF. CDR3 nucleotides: TGTGCCAGTTCCGGGGGATGGGAAGAAAAACTGTTTTTT. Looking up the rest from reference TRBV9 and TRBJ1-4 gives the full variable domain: DSGVTQTPKHLITATGQRVTLRCSPRSGDLSVYWYQQSLDQGLQFLIQYYNGEERAKGNILERFSAQQFPDLHSELNLSSLELGDSALYFCASSGGWEEKLFFGSGTQLSVL.